This T cell receptor beta chain appears in the sequencing data of a study of regulatory T cells in long-lasting Graves disease. Study summary: Antithyroid drug use was under 3 months in newly diagnosed Graves' patients.

Sequencing libraries for TCR beta were prepared with iRepertoire HTBI primers and Arm-PCR of CDR3 regions. Each CDR3 protein gets one entry after TCRdb re-called the multiplex PCR reads with MiXCR. The sample carries about 300,000 distinct CDR3 sequences, about a sixth recorded once. To note about this clonotype: A read error is possible here, since a much larger clone lies one base away.

The time point is: newly diagnosed GD, antithyroid drugs for less than 3 months. Researchers made the TCR library from RNA that was extracted from PBMCs. Graves' disease diagnosis followed American Thyroid Association guidelines. The sequence came from a female donor with Graves disease. The material sequenced was peripheral blood mononuclear cells (PBMCs), taken at new diagnosis, from a patient treated with antithyroid drugs.

The CDR3 DNA is TGCAGTGCCCACCCGGGACACCTCAGCACTGAAGCTTTCTTT. Its protein is CSAHPGHLSTEAFF. The chain employs TRBV20-1 and TRBJ1-1; a possible D gene is TRBD1 (6 bases). This CDR3 comprises 14 residues. V lost 6 bases to trimming and J lost 4 bases, with 18 bases between them. Germline V gene sequence: CDR1 DFQATT, CDR2 SNEGSKA (reference sequence).